This T cell receptor beta chain came from a study of shared clonotypes between healthy human individuals. Germline assignment: CDR1 SGHTA and CDR2 FQGNSA. The CDR3 has 14 amino acids. Trimming took 5 bases from V and 10 from J, leaving 15 bases between them. Study conclusions and caveats: Only blood underwent sampling, and tissue repertoires likely differ.

As to this clone: Antigen: not known.

TCRdb's copy holds only in-frame clones and misses some; the assay was immunoSEQ multiplex PCR. Of more than 2,000,000 clones listed, about 92% are singletons. Sequenced material: naive CD4+ T cells sorted from blood. Sample subset: CD45RA+ positively selected. The clonotype comes from a man aged 18 to 29 in good health. The chain carries TRBV7-2 and TRBJ1-6; D remains unclear. The CDR3 nucleotides read TGTGCCAGCAGCACGGGGAGGTTTGACTCACCCCTCCACTTT. It translates to CASSTGRFDSPLHF. The variable domain in full, with the rest retrieved from reference TRBV7-2 and TRBJ1-6, is GAGVSQSPSNKVTEKGKDVELRCDPISGHTALYWYRQSLGQGLEFLIYFQGNSAPDKSGLPSDRFSAERTGGSVSTLTIQRTQQEDSAVYLCASSTGRFDSPLHFGNGTRLTVT.